These 29 T cell receptor beta chains came from one sample sequenced in a study of blood T cells in healthy people across ages. Alongside a J-beta primer mix, a sample-barcoded 5' primer served in a second PCR lasting about 7 to 12 cycles. TCRdb re-called the 5' RACE reads with MiXCR, one entry per CDR3 protein. The sample lists around 520,000 distinct CDR3 sequences; roughly a quarter were seen once. Separately, the same data were catalogued under a study of T cells of mothers and their children.

Sequenced: blood. The receptors were gathered from a boy between 2 and 10 years old in good health.

This clonotype has more than one count but fewer than ten. V usage is TRBV7-8 and J usage is TRBJ2-3; 8 positions match TRBD2. The CDR3 totals 15 residues. With V trimmed by 9 bases and J by 1 base, 9 bases remained unmatched. The germline CDR1 and CDR2 sequences are SGHVS and FQNEAQ. CDR3: CASFGKRGRTDTQYF. CDR3 DNA sequence: TGTGCCAGTTTTGGCAAGCGGGGGCGCACAGATACGCAGTATTTT.

This clonotype occurred a few times. This CDR3 reads CASATGASNEKLFF. The CDR3 DNA sequence: TGTGCCAGCGCCACGGGAGCTAGCAATGAAAAACTGTTTTTT. The V call is TRBV7-9, the J call TRBJ1-4; D is unresolved. The CDR3 loop spans 14 amino acids. Germline CDR1 and CDR2: SEHNR and FQNEAQ (reference sequence). V was clipped by 8 bases and J by 5 bases, with 15 bases between them.

The V call is TRBV7-9, the J call TRBJ2-3; the D gene is possibly TRBD1 (5 bases). The CDR3 has 15 residues. V was trimmed by 6 bases and J by 2 bases, leaving 15 bases between them. The germline V gene has CDR1 SEHNR and CDR2 FQNEAQ (reference sequence). The CDR3 reads CASSITGLDTDTQYF. DNA for the CDR3: TGTGCCAGCAGTATAACAGGTCTAGACACAGATACGCAGTATTTT.

There are a few counts of this clonotype. The V call is TRBV20-1, the J call TRBJ2-5; no definite D call. Germline-derived CDR1 and CDR2 are DFQATT and SNEGSKA (reference sequence). Trimming took off 3 bases at V and 0 bases at J, with 8 bases between the two ends. The CDR3 spans 13 residues. CDR3 DNA sequence: TGCAGTGCTAGCCGCCCAGACCAAGAGACCCAGTACTTC. This translates into CSASRPDQETQYF.

This chain links TRBV27 with TRBJ1-2; 7 nucleotides match TRBD1. This CDR3 region has 14 residues. The junction had 9 bases not matched to a gene; V was cut back by 3 bases and J by 8 bases. Looked up from germline, CDR1 is MNHEY and CDR2 is SMNVEV (reference sequence). The CDR3 here is CASSFSGGSEGYTF. DNA of the CDR3: TGTGCCAGCAGTTTTTCAGGGGGAAGTGAGGGCTACACCTTC.

V gene TRBV12-3 or TRBV12-4 combines with J gene TRBJ2-1, with D hard to call. This CDR3 contains 12 residues. V lost 6 bases and J 9 bases, leaving 12 bases between the germline ends. CDR3 coding DNA: TGTGCCAGCAGCCCCGGTTTAAGTGAGCAGTTCTTC. Translated: CASSPGLSEQFF.

The table lists this clonotype with a few counts. This sequence joins TRBV12-5 and TRBJ1-2; a possible D gene is TRBD1 (5 bases). The V end was cut by 4 bases, the J end by 8 bases, with 14 bases between. The germline V gene has CDR1 LGHNT and CDR2 FRNRAP. The CDR3 contains 13 residues. The CDR3 loop reads CASGSGTASGYTF. The CDR3 DNA sequence: TGTGCTAGTGGTTCCGGGACGGCTTCGGGCTACACCTTC. Together with reference TRBV12-5 and TRBJ1-2, the CDR3 gives the full variable domain: DARVTQTPRHKVTEMGQEVTMRCQPILGHNTVFWYRQTMMQGLELLAYFRNRAPLDDSGMPKDRFSAEMPDATLATLKIQPSEPRDSAVYFCASGSGTASGYTFGSGTRLTVV.

This clonotype was seen once. The gene calls are TRBV9 and TRBJ2-6, with TRBD1 identical over 9 bases. CDR3 length: 18 residues. Germline V gives CDR1 SGDLS, CDR2 YYNGEE. Trimming took 4 bases from V and 0 from J; bases not matched to a gene: 8. CDR3: CASSFRDRDLSGANVLTF. The DNA of the CDR3 is TGTGCCAGCAGCTTCCGGGACAGGGATCTCTCTGGGGCCAACGTCCTGACTTTC.

This clonotype has just a few counts. The rearrangement uses TRBV7-6 and TRBJ2-7, with no clear D. The CDR3 has 13 amino acids. Trimming left V 0 bases short and J 13 bases short, with 16 bases between. Germline V CDR1 and CDR2: SGHVS, FNYEAQ. The CDR3 sequence: CASSLAQGRSPYF. The DNA of the CDR3 is TGTGCCAGCAGCTTAGCTCAAGGTAGATCCCCTTACTTC.

The chain carries TRBV7-9 and TRBJ1-4, with D perhaps TRBD1 (5 bases). V was trimmed by 1 base and J by 8 bases, leaving 14 bases between them. The CDR3 sequence is 15 residues long. Germline loops: CDR1 SEHNR, CDR2 FQNEAQ (reference sequence). CDR3: CASSLGPGLREKLFF. CDR3 coding DNA: TGTGCCAGCAGCTTAGGTCCAGGGTTGCGGGAAAAACTGTTTTTT. Full variable domain (missing parts from reference TRBV7-9 and TRBJ1-4): DTGVSQNPRHKITKRGQNVTFRCDPISEHNRLYWYRQTLGQGPEFLTYFQNEAQLEKSRLLSDRFSAERPKGSFSTLEIQRTEQGDSAMYLCASSLGPGLREKLFFGSGTQLSVL.

V gene TRBV12-3 or TRBV12-4 combines with J gene TRBJ1-1; D not certain. The CDR3 runs 13 residues. V shed 4 bases and J shed 3 bases, with 9 bases lying between them. This CDR3 reads CASSWGSDTEAFF. The DNA for the CDR3 is TGTGCCAGCAGTTGGGGTTCGGACACTGAAGCTTTCTTT.

The CDR3 region is CASSSIGTDNEQFF. CDR3 coding DNA: TGTGCCAGCAGCTCGATAGGGACAGACAATGAGCAGTTCTTC. This chain joins TRBV7-9 and TRBJ2-1; 7 bases are a match to TRBD1. Germline V lookup: CDR1 SEHNR, CDR2 FQNEAQ (reference sequence). The V gene end was trimmed by 4 bases and the J gene end by 5 bases; junction bases not matched to a gene: 5. CDR3 length equals 14 residues.

The table lists this clonotype with many counts. The rearrangement joins TRBV25-1 to TRBJ1-4; tentatively, D is TRBD1 (6 bases). Trimming removed 2 bases from V and 7 bases from J, with 11 bases in between. Germline-derived CDR1 and CDR2 are MGHDK and SYGVNS. The CDR3 is made up of 14 amino acids. This chain's CDR3 is CASSEGQWTEKLFF. CDR3 in DNA: TGTGCCAGCAGTGAAGGACAGTGGACTGAAAAACTGTTTTTT.

This clonotype was detected only a few times. The chain combines TRBV6-8 with TRBJ1-3, with 8 bases lining up with TRBD1. The V segment lost 5 bases and the J segment 4 bases; nucleotides outside the gene matches: 7. The CDR3 extends over 15 amino acids. Germline CDR1 and CDR2: MNHGY and SAAAGT. CDR3 sequence (DNA): TGTGCCAGCAGTGTGACAGGGGATACAGGAAACACCATATATTTT. Residues: CASSVTGDTGNTIYF.

The chain uses TRBV30 and TRBJ2-7, with 7 bases lining up with TRBD1. CDR3 length: 12 residues. Trimming removed 5 bases from V and 3 bases from J; junction bases left unmatched: 4. Germline-derived CDR1 and CDR2 are GTSNPN and SVGIG (reference sequence). The CDR3 here is CAWDRDSYEQYF. DNA of the CDR3: TGTGCCTGGGACCGGGACAGCTACGAGCAGTACTTC.

This clonotype was seen a few times. V is TRBV4-1 and J is TRBJ2-7; TRBD1 matches at 9 bases. CDR1 MGHRA and CDR2 YSYEKL come from the germline V gene. The CDR3 is made up of 12 amino acids. The V and J ends lost 8 bases and 6 bases, in that order; junction bases with no gene match: 5. For the CDR3, the DNA is TGCGCCAGCGGTACAGGGGGCGGCGAGCAGTACTTC. It is translated as CASGTGGGEQYF.

This clonotype turned up a few times. V and J are TRBV6-5 and TRBJ1-2, with 11 bases that match TRBD1. The V segment lost 2 bases and the J segment 6 bases; nucleotides outside the gene matches: 5. Germline lookup yields CDR1 MNHEY and CDR2 SVGAGI. The CDR3 runs to 15 residues. The CDR3 DNA reads as TGTGCCAGCAGTTACGCCGGACAGGGGGCGAATGGCTACACCTTC. This gives the protein CASSYAGQGANGYTF.

J is TRBJ2-7 and V is TRBV28; 7 bases map to TRBD1. V gave up 1 base and J gave up 3 bases; unmatched junction bases: 6. Germline assignment: CDR1 MDHEN and CDR2 SYDVKM. The CDR3 length is 15 residues. In nucleotides, the CDR3 is TGTGCCAGCAGTTTATATGCGACAGGGTACTACGAGCAGTACTTC. Translation: CASSLYATGYYEQYF.

The chain combines TRBV4-3 with TRBJ2-1; 7 nucleotides agree with TRBD1. V lost 4 bases and J lost 8; bases outside the gene matches: 8. The CDR3 contains 14 residues. Germline-derived CDR1 and CDR2 are LGHNA and YSLEER. CDR3 amino acids: CASSRLQGNDEQFF. The DNA for the CDR3 is TGCGCCAGCAGCCGGTTACAGGGGAACGATGAGCAGTTCTTC.

This clonotype was seen more than once but under ten times. This chain connects TRBV6-5 to TRBJ1-1, with a weak D call TRBD1 (5 bases). V shed 2 bases and J shed 4 bases, with 8 bases lying between them. The CDR3 contains 13 residues. The germline gives CDR1 MNHEY, CDR2 SVGAGI. The CDR3 nucleotides are TGTGCCAGCAGTTACAGGGGAGGCACTGAAGCTTTCTTT. This sequence encodes CASSYRGGTEAFF.

In this sample, this clonotype turned up a few times. This chain uses TRBV11-2 with TRBJ1-1; a weak D match, TRBD1 (5 bases). This CDR3 spans 13 amino acids. Trimming left V 3 bases short and J 7 bases short, with 12 bases between. Per the germline V gene, CDR1 is SGHAT and CDR2 is FQNNGV. CDR3 sequence: CASSFPMGVEAFF. The CDR3 DNA is TGTGCCAGCAGCTTCCCGATGGGGGTTGAAGCTTTCTTT.

This clonotype was found a few times. This chain uses TRBV10-1 with TRBJ2-7; 9 nucleotides match TRBD1. The CDR3 spans 16 residues. Trimming at V came to 3 bases and at J to 0 bases, leaving 6 bases not matched to a gene. The germline CDR1 and CDR2 sequences are WNHNN and SYGVQD (reference sequence). CDR3 loop: CASSDRGTGNSYEQYF. As DNA, the CDR3 is TGCGCCAGCAGTGATAGAGGGACAGGGAACTCCTACGAGCAGTACTTC.

In this sample, this clonotype turned up a few times. CDR3 DNA sequence: TGTGCCAGCGGCCCGGGACTAAGTGCCAAAAACATTCAGTACTTC. Its protein is CASGPGLSAKNIQYF. The chain joins TRBV12-3 or TRBV12-4 to TRBJ2-4, with 7 bases lining up with TRBD2. Trimming at V came to 8 bases and at J to 1 base, leaving 8 bases not matched to a gene. The CDR3 extends over 15 amino acids.

The rearrangement uses TRBV6-5 and TRBJ2-7, with D possibly matching TRBD2 (6 bases). The CDR3 extends over 16 amino acids. Trimming removed 1 base at V and 0 bases at J, with 13 bases between. Germline values: CDR1 MNHEY, CDR2 SVGAGI. The CDR3 coding sequence is TGTGCCAGCAGTTACTTTATAGCGGTACTCTCCTACGAGCAGTACTTC. Residues: CASSYFIAVLSYEQYF.

In this sample, this clonotype turned up a few times. The chain joins TRBV6-2 or TRBV6-3 to TRBJ2-4; D call uncertain. V lost 0 bases and J lost 2, with 11 bases in between. This CDR3 is 16 amino acids long. CDR1 and CDR2 from the germline V gene are MNHEY and SVGEGT. CDR3 in amino acids: CASSYSTFYPKNIQYF. The CDR3 DNA reads TGTGCCAGCAGTTACTCAACGTTTTATCCCAAAAACATTCAGTACTTC.

The chain links TRBV12-3 or TRBV12-4 to TRBJ1-1; possible D gene TRBD1, 5 bases. Between the trimmed V and J ends, which lost 5 bases and 4 bases, there was a span of 11 bases. CDR3 size: 13 residues. The CDR3 reads CASSATELTEAFF. CDR3 nucleotide sequence: TGTGCCAGCAGTGCGACAGAGCTCACTGAAGCTTTCTTT.

The V and J genes are TRBV12-3 or TRBV12-4 and TRBJ2-7, with D maybe TRBD2 (5 bases). V lost 6 bases to trimming and J lost 0 bases, with 9 bases between them. CDR3 length: 13 residues. This chain's CDR3 is CASRMAGSYEQYF. CDR3 DNA: TGTGCCAGCAGGATGGCGGGCTCCTACGAGCAGTACTTC.

This clonotype has more than one count but fewer than ten. The chain joins TRBV12-5 to TRBJ2-5; D is perhaps TRBD2 (6 bases). The DNA matches TRBJ2-1 better at its end, which makes the J call doubtful. The CDR3 is 13 amino acids. The germline V gene has CDR1 LGHNT and CDR2 FRNRAP. Here the CDR3 reads CASGSSERNEQFF. CDR3 bases: TGTGCTAGTGGTTCTAGCGAGAGGAATGAGCAGTTCTTC.

V usage is TRBV30 and J usage is TRBJ2-4; tentative D call: TRBD1 (7 bases). The CDR3 sequence is 14 residues long. V was shortened by 5 bases and J by 3 bases, with 14 bases between the two germline ends. Germline V gives CDR1 GTSNPN, CDR2 SVGIG (reference sequence). This CDR3 is CAWRQGLIKNIQYF. CDR3 sequence (DNA): TGTGCCTGGCGACAGGGACTTATCAAAAACATTCAGTACTTC.